This T cell receptor (beta chain) was recorded in a study of blood T cell repertoires in COVID-19. CDR1 and CDR2 from the germline V gene are MDHEN and SYDVKM. This CDR3 has 12 residues. Trimming shortened V by 11 bases and J by 4 bases, and 12 bases separated the two germline ends. Method: immunoSEQ multiplex PCR; TCRdb's copy keeps in-frame clones and lacks some. The table lists a few hundred thousand clones, around 90% of them singletons. The sequence came from a woman aged 60 to 75 in a cohort exposed to, infected with or recovered from COVID-19 (not recorded which). The gene calls are TRBV28 and TRBJ2-1, with D possibly being TRBD2 (5 bases). The sample taken for sequencing was PBMCs or T cells enriched from blood (not recorded which). CDR3 in DNA: TGTGCCTCTAATAGCGCATACAATGAGCAGTTCTTC. Translated: CASNSAYNEQFF.